This T cell receptor (beta chain) was observed in a study of shared clonotypes between healthy human individuals. Study at large: With ages of 18 to 49, the donors were a couple of women and a few men.

Profiling relied on immunoSEQ multiplex PCR, and the TCRdb table lists in-frame clones only, not all of them. The table lists about 2.4 million clones, around nine tenths of them singletons. Trimming cost V 2 bases and J 6 bases; bases outside gene matches: 7. This CDR3 is built from 16 residues. Germline CDR1 MNHEY, CDR2 SMNVEV (reference sequence). The sequencing sample was made of naive CD4+ T cells sorted from blood. Subset denoted: CD45RA+ positively selected. The J gene is TRBJ1-6, the V gene TRBV27; 7 nucleotides agree with TRBD1. The receptor was derived from a man aged 18 to 30 in good health. CDR3 sequence: CASSLLPTGPNSPLHF. DNA for the CDR3: TGTGCCAGCAGTTTACTCCCGACAGGGCCTAATTCACCCCTCCACTTT.